This T cell receptor (beta chain) was sequenced for a study of PD-L1 blockade in urothelial cancer. Study overall: Reported median T cell count for blood samples was roughly 140,000.

Synthetic spike-ins, TCR analog templates, were added into each PCR. Clones were read by immunoSEQ multiplex PCR, and TCRdb kept only the in-frame ones, dropping some. Seen here are 100,000 to 150,000 clones, approximately 84% observed once, and the top ten hold 3.2%. Time point here: pretreatment peripheral blood. The study enrolled patients with locally advanced or metastatic urothelial carcinoma. The specimen was PBMCs, collected around atezolizumab (anti-PD-L1) treatment. This sequence originates from a man between 45 and 60 years old with urothelial cancer.

For the CDR3, the DNA is TGTGCCAGCAGGCAAGGGACTAGCGGGAGATGGGAGACCCAGTACTTC. Its protein is CASRQGTSGRWETQYF. The chain combines TRBV28 with TRBJ2-5; TRBD2 agrees at 14 bases. The germline CDR1 and CDR2 sequences are MDHEN and SYDVKM. After removal of 6 bases from V and 5 bases from J, the junction contained 8 bases not matched to a gene. The CDR3 covers 16 residues.